A single sample gave rise to the 4 T cell receptor beta chains below, sequenced in a study of blood T cell repertoires in COVID-19. The data were produced by immunoSEQ multiplex PCR, yet TCRdb's version contains in-frame clones alone and is incomplete. The sample lists around 130,000 clones, around 83% seen once, with 4.3% in the top ten. The material sequenced was peripheral blood. All receptors come from a human donor in a cohort sampled during active COVID-19.

This clone was counted at least ten times. The genes are TRBV2 and TRBJ2-2, with D possibly matching TRBD1 (5 bases). The ends were cut back, 7 bases at V and 0 bases at J, with 12 bases in the middle. The CDR3 covers 15 residues. CDR1 is SNHLY, CDR2 FYNNEI, per germline. The CDR3 DNA is TGTGCCAGCAAGACAGACCTCGCGAACACCGGGGAGCTGTTTTTT. This gives the protein CASKTDLANTGELFF.

The chain carries TRBV6-5 and TRBJ2-7; 9 bases are a match to TRBD2. The CDR3 contains 16 residues. V lost 0 bases to trimming and J lost 6 bases; unmatched junction nucleotides: 9. Germline CDR1 and CDR2: MNHEY and SVGAGI. The CDR3 DNA sequence: TGTGCCAGCAGTTACTCGTCTGCGGGAGGGTCGGGCGAGCAGTACGTC. Amino acids: CASSYSSAGGSGEQYV.

The chain combines TRBV7-9 with TRBJ2-5, with 11 bases matching TRBD1. Germline V gives CDR1 SEHNR, CDR2 FQNEAQ (reference sequence). With V trimmed by 3 bases and J by 4 bases, 7 bases remained unmatched. CDR3 length equals 16 residues. The CDR3 DNA follows: TGTGCCAGCAGCTTCCCCGGGACAGGGGGAGGAGAGACCCAGTACTTC. Translated: CASSFPGTGGGETQYF.

The V gene is TRBV4-3, the J gene TRBJ2-7; D is ambiguous. The CDR3 is 12 amino acids. CDR1 and CDR2 from the germline V gene are LGHNA and YSLEER. V lost 8 bases and J lost 2, with 10 bases in between. In DNA, the CDR3 is TGCGCCAGCCTGGCAGGAACCTACGAGCAGTACGTC. It codes for CASLAGTYEQYV.